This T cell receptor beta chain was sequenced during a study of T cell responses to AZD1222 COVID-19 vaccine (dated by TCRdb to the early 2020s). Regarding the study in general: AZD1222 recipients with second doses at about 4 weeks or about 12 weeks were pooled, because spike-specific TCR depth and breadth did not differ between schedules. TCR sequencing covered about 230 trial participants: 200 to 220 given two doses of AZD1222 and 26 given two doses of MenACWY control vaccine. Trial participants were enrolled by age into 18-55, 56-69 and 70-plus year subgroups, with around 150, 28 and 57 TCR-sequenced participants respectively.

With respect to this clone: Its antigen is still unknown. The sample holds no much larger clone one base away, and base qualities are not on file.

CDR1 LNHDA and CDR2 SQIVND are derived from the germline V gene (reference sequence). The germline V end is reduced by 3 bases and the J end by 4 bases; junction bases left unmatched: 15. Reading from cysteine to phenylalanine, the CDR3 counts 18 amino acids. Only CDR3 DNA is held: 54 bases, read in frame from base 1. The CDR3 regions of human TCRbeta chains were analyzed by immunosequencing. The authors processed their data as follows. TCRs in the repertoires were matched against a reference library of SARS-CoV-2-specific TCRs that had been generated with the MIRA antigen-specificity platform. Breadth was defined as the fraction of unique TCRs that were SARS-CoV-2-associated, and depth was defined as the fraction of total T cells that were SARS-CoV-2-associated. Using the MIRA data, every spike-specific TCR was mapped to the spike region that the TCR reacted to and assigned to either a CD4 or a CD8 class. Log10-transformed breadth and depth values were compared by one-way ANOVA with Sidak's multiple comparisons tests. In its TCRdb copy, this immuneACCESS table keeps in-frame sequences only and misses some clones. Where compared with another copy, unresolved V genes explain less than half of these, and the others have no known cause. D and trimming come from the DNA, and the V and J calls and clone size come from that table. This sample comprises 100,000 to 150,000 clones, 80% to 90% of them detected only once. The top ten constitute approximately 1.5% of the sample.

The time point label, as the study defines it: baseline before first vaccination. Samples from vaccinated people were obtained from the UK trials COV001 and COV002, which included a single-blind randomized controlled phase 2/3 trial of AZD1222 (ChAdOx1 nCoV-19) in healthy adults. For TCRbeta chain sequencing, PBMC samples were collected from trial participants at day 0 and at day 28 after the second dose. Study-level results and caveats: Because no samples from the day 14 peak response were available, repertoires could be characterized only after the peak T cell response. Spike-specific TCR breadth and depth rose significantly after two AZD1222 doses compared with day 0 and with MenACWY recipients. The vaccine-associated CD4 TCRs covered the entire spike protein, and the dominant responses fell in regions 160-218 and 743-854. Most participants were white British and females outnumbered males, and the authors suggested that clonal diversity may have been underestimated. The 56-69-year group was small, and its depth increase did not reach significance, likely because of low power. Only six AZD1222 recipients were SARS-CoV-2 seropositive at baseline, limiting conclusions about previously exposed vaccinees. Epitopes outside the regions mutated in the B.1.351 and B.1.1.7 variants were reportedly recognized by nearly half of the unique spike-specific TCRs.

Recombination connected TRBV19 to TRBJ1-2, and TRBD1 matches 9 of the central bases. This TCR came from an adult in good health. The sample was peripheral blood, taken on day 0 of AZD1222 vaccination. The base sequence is TGTGCCAGTAGTATTCTCGACAGGGGGTCGGTGAAGGCCTATGGCTACACCTTC. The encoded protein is CASSILDRGSVKAYGYTF.